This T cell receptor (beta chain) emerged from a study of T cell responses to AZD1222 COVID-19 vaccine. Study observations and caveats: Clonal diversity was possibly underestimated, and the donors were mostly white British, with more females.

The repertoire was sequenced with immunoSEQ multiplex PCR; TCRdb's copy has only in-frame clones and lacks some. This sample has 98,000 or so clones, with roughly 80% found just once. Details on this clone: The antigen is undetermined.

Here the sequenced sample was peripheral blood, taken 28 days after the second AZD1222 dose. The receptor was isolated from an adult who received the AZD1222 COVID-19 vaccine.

The CDR3 spells CSVGTSGSLDTQYF. The CDR3 coding sequence is TGCAGCGTTGGTACTAGCGGGAGTCTAGATACGCAGTATTTT. The chain carries TRBV29-1 and TRBJ2-3, with 11 bases aligning to TRBD2. V shed 4 bases, J shed 5 bases, and the junction held 5 bases outside the gene matches. The CDR3 loop spans 14 amino acids. Germline CDR1 reads SQVTM; CDR2 reads ANQGSEA.